The 26 T cell receptor beta chains listed next were all sequenced from one sample in a study of read filtering for tumor transcriptome and immune sequencing. The library was built from around 400 ng RNA with molecular barcoded adaptors for alpha/delta and beta/gamma chains. TCRdb passed the reads through MiXCR, listing each CDR3 protein once. The sample shows over 45,000 distinct CDR3 sequences, roughly 12% of them seen only once. The sequenced material came from a population of CD138-negative cells sorted from bone marrow. These receptors were obtained from a donor aged 40 or older with multiple myeloma.

This clonotype was seen a few times. A much larger clone differs by one base, so this may be a read error. The chain is built from TRBV10-3 and TRBJ2-1, with D maybe TRBD2 (6 bases). This CDR3 region has 15 residues. CDR1 and CDR2 (germline): ENHRY, SYGVKD. The CDR3 sequence: CAISESSGSYNGQFF. As DNA, the CDR3 is TGTGCCATCAGTGAGAGTAGCGGCTCCTACAATGGGCAGTTCTTC.

This clonotype was seen ten or more times. V usage is TRBV20-1 and J usage is TRBJ2-1; D is uncertain. Per germline, CDR1 DFQATT and CDR2 SNEGSKA (reference sequence). This CDR3 spans 14 amino acids. The germline V and J ends were trimmed by 5 bases and 6 bases, with 17 bases remaining between them. The CDR3 DNA follows: TGCAGTGCTCCCAGATTGAGGCTGGTCAATGAGCAGTTCTTC. Translating gives CSAPRLRLVNEQFF.

This clonotype showed up many times. The chain employs TRBV20-1 and TRBJ2-2; 14 nucleotides line up with TRBD2. The CDR3 has 17 amino acids. Germline loops: CDR1 DFQATT, CDR2 SNEGSKA (reference sequence). V was clipped by 4 bases and J by 6 bases; unmatched bases: 10. The CDR3 protein is CSAMGRLAGGRAGELFF. CDR3 in DNA: TGCAGTGCTATGGGACGACTAGCGGGAGGGAGGGCCGGGGAGCTGTTTTTT.

There are many counts of this clonotype. The V gene is TRBV9, the J gene TRBJ2-2; possible D gene TRBD2, 6 bases. This CDR3 contains 17 residues. V was cut by 4 bases and J by 0 bases, with 16 bases left in between. CDR1 is SGDLS and CDR2 is YYNGEE in the germline V gene. DNA of the CDR3: TGTGCCAGCAGCCGACTTCCCGCGGGGTCGAACACCGGGGAGCTGTTTTTT. Amino acids: CASSRLPAGSNTGELFF.

This clonotype was recorded many times. This could be a read error, since a much larger clone is one nucleotide away. The rearrangement joins TRBV6-5 to TRBJ2-1; 9 positions agree with TRBD2. This CDR3 comprises 14 residues. Germline V lookup: CDR1 MNHEY, CDR2 SVGAGI. The CDR3 here is CASRQGLAYNGQFF. The CDR3 nucleotides read TGTGCCAGCAGACAGGGACTAGCCTACAATGGGCAGTTCTTC.

This clonotype occurred many times. CDR3 region: CASTTTPARGSYEQYF. In nucleotides, the CDR3 is TGTGCCAGCACTACAACCCCCGCGCGGGGTTCCTACGAGCAGTACTTC. This chain joins TRBV6-1 and TRBJ2-7; a possible D gene is TRBD2 (6 bases). Germline lookup yields CDR1 MNHNS and CDR2 SASEGT. This CDR3 has 16 amino acids. V was trimmed by 7 bases and J by 1 base, leaving 20 bases between them.

This clonotype was seen at least ten times. The rearrangement joins TRBV7-9 to TRBJ2-3, with a weak D call TRBD1 (6 bases). The V and J ends lost 2 bases and 0 bases respectively, with 9 bases between them. The CDR3 runs to 15 residues. Per the germline V gene, CDR1 is SEHNR and CDR2 is FQNEAQ (reference sequence). CDR3 sequence (DNA): TGTGCCAGCAGCTTATCGACAGGTAGCACAGATACGCAGTATTTT. It specifies CASSLSTGSTDTQYF.

This clonotype was counted a few times. The J gene is TRBJ2-1, the V gene TRBV11-2; no firm D call. Germline lookup yields CDR1 SGHAT and CDR2 FQNNGV. The CDR3 loop spans 13 amino acids. V shed 3 bases and J shed 6 bases, with 9 bases lying between them. CDR3 coding DNA: TGTGCCAGCAGCTTTGGCAGTGTCAATGAGCAGTTCTTC. It specifies CASSFGSVNEQFF. Together with reference TRBV11-2 and TRBJ2-1, the CDR3 gives the full variable domain: EAGVAQSPRYKIIEKRQSVAFWCNPISGHATLYWYQQILGQGPKLLIQFQNNGVVDDSQLPKDRFSAERLKGVDSTLKIQPAKLEDSAVYLCASSFGSVNEQFFGPGTRLTVL.

Concerning this clonotype: A read error may be the cause here, since a much bigger clone is one base away. The chain employs TRBV2 and TRBJ1-2; D is unresolved. Trimming took off 0 bases at V and 2 bases at J, with 7 bases between the two ends. Germline-derived CDR1 and CDR2 are SNHLY and FYNNEI. CDR3 length: 14 amino acids. The CDR3 nucleotides are TGTGCCAGCAGTGAAGCGGAAAGCAACTATGGCTACACCTTC. It yields the protein CASSEAESNYGYTF.

In regard to this clonotype: Being one base from a much bigger clone, this may be a read error. The J gene is TRBJ2-1, the V gene TRBV6-6; 8 positions agree with TRBD2. The CDR3 has 12 amino acids. CDR1 and CDR2 (germline): MNHNY, SVGAGI (reference sequence). CDR3 nucleotides: TGTGCCAACAGTTCGGCGGGAGGTGAGCAGTTCTTC. Its protein product is CANSSAGGEQFF.

Many counts were recorded for this clonotype. The J gene is TRBJ2-7, the V gene TRBV29-1, with D tentatively TRBD2 (5 bases). Germline CDR1 reads SQVTM; CDR2 reads ANQGSEA. Trimming removed 0 bases at V and 11 bases at J, with 14 bases between. There are 12 residues in the CDR3. The CDR3 is CSVEDPGKEKYF. CDR3 in DNA: TGCAGCGTTGAAGATCCCGGGAAGGAGAAGTACTTC.

In its sample, this clonotype was seen many times. The DNA for the CDR3 is TGCGCCAGCAGCCAAGATCTCGGACTAGCGGTTACTGAGCAGTTCTTC. Translated, it gives CASSQDLGLAVTEQFF. The J gene is TRBJ2-1, the V gene TRBV4-1, with 10 bases lining up with TRBD2. Germline V lookup: CDR1 MGHRA, CDR2 YSYEKL. Trimming at V came to 0 bases and at J to 9 bases, leaving 8 bases not matched to a gene. The CDR3 has 16 amino acids.

This clonotype was seen repeatedly, ten times or more. The chain combines TRBV7-2 with TRBJ2-2; no definite D call. CDR1 is SGHTA, CDR2 FQGNSA, per germline. The CDR3 runs to 15 residues. V shed 2 bases and J shed 4 bases, with 11 bases lying between them. CDR3 sequence reads: CASSLLGRGTGELFF. CDR3 bases: TGTGCCAGCAGCTTACTTGGCCGAGGCACCGGGGAGCTGTTTTTT.

This clonotype came up many times. The chain's CDR3 is CATSVTSGSNEQFF. CDR3 nucleotide sequence: TGTGCCACCAGTGTAACTAGCGGGAGCAATGAGCAGTTCTTC. The V gene is TRBV24-1, the J gene TRBJ2-1; 11 bases are a match to TRBD2. The CDR3 extends over 14 amino acids. Germline V gene lookup returns CDR1 KGHDR and CDR2 SFDVKD. V was clipped by 5 bases and J by 6 bases; unmatched bases: 2.

This clonotype occurred many times. The genes are TRBV7-8 and TRBJ2-3; D gene ambiguous. The ends were cut back, 3 bases at V and 0 bases at J, with 13 bases in the middle. The CDR3 consists of 16 residues. Germline V CDR1 and CDR2: SGHVS, FQNEAQ. CDR3 loop: CASSFRAPASTDTQYF. DNA of the CDR3: TGTGCCAGCAGCTTTCGGGCACCCGCTAGCACAGATACGCAGTATTTT.

This clonotype was picked up many times. The gene calls are TRBV20-1 and TRBJ2-5; weak D call: TRBD2 (5 bases). CDR1 is DFQATT, CDR2 SNEGSKA, per germline (reference sequence). The length of the CDR3 is 14 residues. With 8 bases removed from V and 3 bases from J, the gap between germline ends came to 19 bases. CDR3 bases: TGCAGTCCCGTTGGTGGGAGTGAGGAAGAGACCCAGTACTTC. It specifies CSPVGGSEEETQYF.

Only a few counts were recorded for this clonotype. At one end the junction does not follow the germline gene, possibly because of a read error. The V and J genes are TRBV28 and TRBJ2-5; D remains unclear. CDR1 and CDR2 from the germline V gene are MDHEN and SYDVKM. This CDR3 comprises 11 residues. Here the CDR3 DNA reads TGTGCCAGCAGTGAAAAAAGGGAATCCAGTTTC. Amino acids: CASSEKRESSF.

About this clonotype itself: A much larger clonotype is one base distant, so this may be a read error. The V call is TRBV6-1, the J call TRBJ2-5, with D possibly matching TRBD2 (7 bases). CDR3 length: 14 amino acids. V lost 8 bases and J lost 3, with 16 bases in between. Germline CDR1 MNHNS, CDR2 SASEGT. The CDR3 is CASQRLGGEETQYF. The CDR3 DNA follows: TGTGCCAGCCAGAGACTAGGGGGGGAAGAGACCCAGTACTTC.

This clonotype showed up many times. An end of the junction does not agree with germline; a read error may underlie this. The CDR3 reads CASSQKGAEIF. CDR3 bases: TGTGCCAGCAGCCAAAAGGGAGCCGAGATCTTT. The chain employs TRBV3-1 and TRBJ1-1; unclear D gene. From germline, CDR1 is LGHDT and CDR2 YNNKEL (reference sequence). CDR3 length equals 11 residues. The complete variable domain, with remaining parts taken from reference TRBV3-1 and TRBJ1-1, reads DTAVSQTPKYLVTQMGNDKSIKCEQNLGHDTMYWYKQDSKKFLKIMFSYNNKELIINETVPNRFSPKSPDKAHLNLHINSLELGDSAVYFCASSQKGAEIFGQGTRLTVV.

On this clonotype itself: This is likely an artifact of a read error, given a far larger clone one base away. The V gene is TRBV4-1, the J gene TRBJ1-1; D possibly corresponds to TRBD1 (5 bases). Germline lookup yields CDR1 MGHRA and CDR2 YSYEKL. The CDR3 runs to 14 residues. In DNA form, the CDR3 reads TGCGCCAGCAGCCAAGAAGGGGTCCCGTCGACTCTCCCCTTT. Amino acid sequence: CASSQEGVPSTLPF.

This clonotype was counted ten times or more. The genes are TRBV29-1 and TRBJ2-2; D ambiguous. The length of the CDR3 is 15 residues. The germline CDR1 and CDR2 sequences are SQVTM and ANQGSEA. V shed 0 bases and J shed 1 base, with 9 bases lying between them. In DNA, the CDR3 is TGCAGCGTTGAAGATCAGGTTGAGAACACCGGGGAGCTGTTTTTT. Translation: CSVEDQVENTGELFF.

This clonotype came up many times. The genes are TRBV18 and TRBJ2-1; tentative D call: TRBD1 (7 bases). The CDR3 is 14 amino acids. The germline V gene encodes CDR1 KGHSH and CDR2 LQKENI. V was pared by 6 bases and J by 10 bases, with 19 bases between. The CDR3 sequence: CASSQGGTGNEQFF. DNA for the CDR3: TGTGCCAGCTCCCAGGGGGGTACAGGGAACGAGCAGTTCTTC.

The sample holds many counts of this clonotype. This chain joins TRBV18 and TRBJ1-5; D is undetermined. The CDR3 covers 12 residues. Germline CDR1 reads KGHSH; CDR2 reads LQKENI. Trimming pared 2 bases from V and 4 bases from J, leaving 3 bases between. The CDR3: CASSPGNQPQHF. The DNA of the CDR3 is TGTGCCAGCTCACCAGGGAATCAGCCCCAGCATTTT.

This clonotype occurred many times. V and J are TRBV20-1 and TRBJ2-3; TRBD2 matches at 7 bases. Germline V gene data show CDR1 as DFQATT and CDR2 as SNEGSKA (reference sequence). V shed 4 bases, J shed 0 bases, and the junction held 7 bases outside the gene matches. CDR3 length: 15 residues. The CDR3 sequence: CSATADSGSTDTQYF. DNA of the CDR3: TGCAGTGCTACTGCGGATAGCGGGAGCACAGATACGCAGTATTTT.

This clonotype was found many times. The chain joins TRBV20-1 to TRBJ1-6; D is unresolved. Deletions cut 0 bases from V and 0 bases from J, with 12 bases between. There are 17 residues in the CDR3. Per germline, CDR1 DFQATT and CDR2 SNEGSKA (reference sequence). This CDR3 reads CSARDHRRFSYNSPLHF. CDR3 nucleotide sequence: TGCAGTGCTAGAGATCACCGTCGCTTCTCCTATAATTCACCCCTCCACTTT.

The sample holds many counts of this clonotype. The rearrangement links TRBV30 to TRBJ1-1; D unresolved. The length of the CDR3 is 13 residues. V was trimmed by 2 bases and J by 5 bases, leaving 12 bases between them. CDR1 GTSNPN and CDR2 SVGIG come from the germline V gene (reference sequence). CDR3 loop: CAWSPGGGTEAFF. Here the CDR3 DNA reads TGTGCCTGGAGTCCGGGAGGTGGGACTGAAGCTTTCTTT. The entire variable domain, with the rest obtained from reference TRBV30 and TRBJ1-1, is as follows: SQTIHQWPATLVQPVGSPLSLECTVEGTSNPNLYWYRQAAGRGLQLLFYSVGIGQISSEVPQNLSASRPQDRQFILSSKKLLLSDSGFYLCAWSPGGGTEAFFGQGTRLTVV.